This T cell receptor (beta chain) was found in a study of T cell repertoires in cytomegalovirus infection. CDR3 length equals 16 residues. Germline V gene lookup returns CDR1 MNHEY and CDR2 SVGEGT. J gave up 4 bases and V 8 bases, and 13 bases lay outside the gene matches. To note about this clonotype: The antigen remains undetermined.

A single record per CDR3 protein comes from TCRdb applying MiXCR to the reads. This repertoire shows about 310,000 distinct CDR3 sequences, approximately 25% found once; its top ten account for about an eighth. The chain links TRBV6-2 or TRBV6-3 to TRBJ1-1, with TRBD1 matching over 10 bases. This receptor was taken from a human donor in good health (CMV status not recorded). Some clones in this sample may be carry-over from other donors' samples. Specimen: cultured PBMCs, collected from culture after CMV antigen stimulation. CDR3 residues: CASLPPDRGRGTEAFF. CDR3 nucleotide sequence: TGTGCCAGCTTACCTCCCGACAGGGGGCGAGGCACTGAAGCTTTCTTT.